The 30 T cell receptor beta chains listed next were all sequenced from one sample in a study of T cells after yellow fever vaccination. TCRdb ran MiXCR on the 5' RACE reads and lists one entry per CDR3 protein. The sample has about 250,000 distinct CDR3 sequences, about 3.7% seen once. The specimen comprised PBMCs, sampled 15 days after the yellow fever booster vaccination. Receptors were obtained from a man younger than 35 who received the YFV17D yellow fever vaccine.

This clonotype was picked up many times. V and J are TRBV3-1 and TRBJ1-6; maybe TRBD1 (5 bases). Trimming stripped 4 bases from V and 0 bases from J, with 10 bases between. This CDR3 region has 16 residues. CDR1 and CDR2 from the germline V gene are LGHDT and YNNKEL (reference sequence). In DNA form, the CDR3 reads TGTGCCAGCAGCCCGCAGGGAGTCTCCTATAATTCACCCCTCCACTTT. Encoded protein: CASSPQGVSYNSPLHF. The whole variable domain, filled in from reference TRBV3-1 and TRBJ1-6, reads DTAVSQTPKYLVTQMGNDKSIKCEQNLGHDTMYWYKQDSKKFLKIMFSYNNKELIINETVPNRFSPKSPDKAHLNLHINSLELGDSAVYFCASSPQGVSYNSPLHFGNGTRLTVT.

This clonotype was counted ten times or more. In DNA, the CDR3 is TGTGCCAGTAGTATCGAGGGCTTGGAGACCCAGTACTTC. Translation gives CASSIEGLETQYF. The rearrangement uses TRBV19 and TRBJ2-5, with D maybe TRBD2 (5 bases). Looked up from germline, CDR1 is LNHDA and CDR2 is SQIVND (reference sequence). V shed 3 bases and J shed 5 bases, with 10 bases lying between them. CDR3 length: 13 amino acids.

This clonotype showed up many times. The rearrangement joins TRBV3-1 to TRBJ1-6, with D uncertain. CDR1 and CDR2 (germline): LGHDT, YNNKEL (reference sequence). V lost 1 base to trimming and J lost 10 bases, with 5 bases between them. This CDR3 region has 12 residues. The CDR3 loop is CASSQGWSPLHF. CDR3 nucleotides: TGTGCCAGCAGCCAAGGGTGGTCACCCCTCCACTTT.

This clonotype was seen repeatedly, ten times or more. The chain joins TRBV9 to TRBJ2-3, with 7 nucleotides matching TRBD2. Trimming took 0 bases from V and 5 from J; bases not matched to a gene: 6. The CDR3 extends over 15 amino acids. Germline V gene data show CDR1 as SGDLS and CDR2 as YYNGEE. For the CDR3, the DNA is TGTGCCAGCAGCGTAGCAGGTGGGGAGGGAGATACGCAGTATTTT. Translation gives CASSVAGGEGDTQYF.

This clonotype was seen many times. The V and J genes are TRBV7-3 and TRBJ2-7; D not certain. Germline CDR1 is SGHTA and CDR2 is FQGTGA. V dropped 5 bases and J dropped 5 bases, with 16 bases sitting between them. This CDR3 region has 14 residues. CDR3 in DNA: TGTGCCAGCAGCACGGACGGGCTAGGCAACGAGCAGTACTTC. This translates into CASSTDGLGNEQYF.

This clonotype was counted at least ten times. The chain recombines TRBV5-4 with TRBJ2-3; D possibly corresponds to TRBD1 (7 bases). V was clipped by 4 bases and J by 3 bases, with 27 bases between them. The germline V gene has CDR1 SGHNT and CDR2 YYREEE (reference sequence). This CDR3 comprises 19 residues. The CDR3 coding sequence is TGTGCCAGCAGCCCTACAATGCCCCCAGCAGGGGGGCGGACAGATACGCAGTATTTT. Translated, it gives CASSPTMPPAGGRTDTQYF.

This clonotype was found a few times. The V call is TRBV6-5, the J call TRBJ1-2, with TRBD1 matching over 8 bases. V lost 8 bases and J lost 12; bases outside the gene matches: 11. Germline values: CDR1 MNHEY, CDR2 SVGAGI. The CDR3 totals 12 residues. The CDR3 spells CASRRKGTGDTF. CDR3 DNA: TGTGCCAGCCGAAGAAAAGGGACAGGCGACACCTTC.

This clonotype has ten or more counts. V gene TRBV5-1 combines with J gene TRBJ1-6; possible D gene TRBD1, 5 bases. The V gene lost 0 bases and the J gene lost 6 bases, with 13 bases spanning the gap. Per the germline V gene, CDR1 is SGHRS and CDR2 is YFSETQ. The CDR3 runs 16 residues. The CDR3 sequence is CASSLAHRRFNSPLHF. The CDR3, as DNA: TGCGCCAGCAGCTTGGCGCACAGGCGATTTAATTCACCCCTCCACTTT.

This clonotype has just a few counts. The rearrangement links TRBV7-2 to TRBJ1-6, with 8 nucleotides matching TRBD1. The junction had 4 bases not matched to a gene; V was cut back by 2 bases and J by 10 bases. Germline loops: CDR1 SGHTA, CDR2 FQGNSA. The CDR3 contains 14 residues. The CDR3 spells CASSLNRGESPLHF. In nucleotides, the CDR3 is TGTGCCAGCAGCTTAAACAGGGGGGAATCACCCCTCCACTTT. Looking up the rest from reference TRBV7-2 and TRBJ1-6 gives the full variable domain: GAGVSQSPSNKVTEKGKDVELRCDPISGHTALYWYRQSLGQGLEFLIYFQGNSAPDKSGLPSDRFSAERTGGSVSTLTIQRTQQEDSAVYLCASSLNRGESPLHFGNGTRLTVT.

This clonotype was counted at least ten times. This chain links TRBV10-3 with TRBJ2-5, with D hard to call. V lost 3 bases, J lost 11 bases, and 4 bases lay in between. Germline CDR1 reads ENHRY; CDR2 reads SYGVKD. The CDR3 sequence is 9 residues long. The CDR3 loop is CAISERQYF. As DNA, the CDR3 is TGTGCCATCAGTGAACGGCAGTACTTC.

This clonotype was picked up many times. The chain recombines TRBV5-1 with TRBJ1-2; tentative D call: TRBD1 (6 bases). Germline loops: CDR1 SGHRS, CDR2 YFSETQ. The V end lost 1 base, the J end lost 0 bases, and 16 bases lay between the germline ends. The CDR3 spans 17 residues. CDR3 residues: CASSLTGTLPANYGYTF. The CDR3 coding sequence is TGCGCCAGCAGCTTGACGGGGACACTCCCAGCTAACTATGGCTACACCTTC.

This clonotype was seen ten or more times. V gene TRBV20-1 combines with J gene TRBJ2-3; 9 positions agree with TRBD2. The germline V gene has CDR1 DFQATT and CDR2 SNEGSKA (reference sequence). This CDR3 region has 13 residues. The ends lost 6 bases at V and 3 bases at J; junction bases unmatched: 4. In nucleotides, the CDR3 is TGCAGTGCAGCGGGGGGAGCGACAGATACGCAGTATTTT. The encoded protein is CSAAGGATDTQYF.

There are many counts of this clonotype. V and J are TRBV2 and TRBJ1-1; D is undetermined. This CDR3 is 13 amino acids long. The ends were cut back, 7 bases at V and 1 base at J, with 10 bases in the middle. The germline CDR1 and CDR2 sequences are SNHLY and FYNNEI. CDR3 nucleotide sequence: TGTGCCAGCACTCGGCCGTCGAACACTGAAGCTTTCTTT. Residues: CASTRPSNTEAFF.

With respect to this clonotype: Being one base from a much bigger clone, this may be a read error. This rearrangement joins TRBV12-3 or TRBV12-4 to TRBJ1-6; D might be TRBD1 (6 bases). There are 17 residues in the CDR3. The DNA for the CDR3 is TGTGCCAGCAGCGGACAGATTTCCAGCTCCTATATTTCACCCCTCCACTTT. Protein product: CASSGQISSSYISPLHF.

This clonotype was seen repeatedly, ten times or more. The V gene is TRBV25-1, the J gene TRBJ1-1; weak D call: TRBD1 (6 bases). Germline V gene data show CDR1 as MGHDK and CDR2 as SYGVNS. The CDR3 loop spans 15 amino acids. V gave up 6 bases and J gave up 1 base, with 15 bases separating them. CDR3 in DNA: TGTGCCAGCAGATCCAAGGGGGGGAGGAACACTGAAGCTTTCTTT. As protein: CASRSKGGRNTEAFF.

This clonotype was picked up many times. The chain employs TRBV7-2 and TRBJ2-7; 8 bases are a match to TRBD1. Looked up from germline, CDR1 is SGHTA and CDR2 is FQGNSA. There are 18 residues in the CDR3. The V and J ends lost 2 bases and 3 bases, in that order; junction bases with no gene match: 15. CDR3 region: CASSLSWTGKDLYYEQYF. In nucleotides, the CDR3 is TGTGCCAGCAGCTTATCCTGGACAGGGAAAGACCTCTACTACGAGCAGTACTTC.

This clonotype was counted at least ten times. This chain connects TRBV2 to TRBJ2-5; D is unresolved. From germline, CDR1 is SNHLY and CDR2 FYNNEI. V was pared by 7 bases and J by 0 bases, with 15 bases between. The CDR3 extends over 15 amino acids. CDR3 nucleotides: TGTGCCAGCAACCTTGCCCGGTCATACCAAGAGACCCAGTACTTC. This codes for CASNLARSYQETQYF.

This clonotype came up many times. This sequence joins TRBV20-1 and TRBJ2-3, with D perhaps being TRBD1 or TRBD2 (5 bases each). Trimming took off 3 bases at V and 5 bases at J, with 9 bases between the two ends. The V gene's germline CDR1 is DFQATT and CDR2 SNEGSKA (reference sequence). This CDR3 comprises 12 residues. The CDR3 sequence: CSARGVGDTQYF. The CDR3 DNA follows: TGCAGTGCTAGGGGGGTCGGAGATACGCAGTATTTT.

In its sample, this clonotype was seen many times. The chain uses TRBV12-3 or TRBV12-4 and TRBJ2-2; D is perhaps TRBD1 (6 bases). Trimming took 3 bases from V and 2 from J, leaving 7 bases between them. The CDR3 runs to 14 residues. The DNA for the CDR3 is TGTGCCAGCAGTTTTGGGACAAACACCGGGGAGCTGTTTTTT. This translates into CASSFGTNTGELFF.

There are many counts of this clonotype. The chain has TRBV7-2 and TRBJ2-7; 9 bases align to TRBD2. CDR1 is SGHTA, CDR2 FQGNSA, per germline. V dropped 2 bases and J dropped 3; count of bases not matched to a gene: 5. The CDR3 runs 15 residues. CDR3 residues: CASSLTLAGNYEQYF. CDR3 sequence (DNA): TGTGCCAGCAGCTTAACGCTAGCGGGGAACTACGAGCAGTACTTC.

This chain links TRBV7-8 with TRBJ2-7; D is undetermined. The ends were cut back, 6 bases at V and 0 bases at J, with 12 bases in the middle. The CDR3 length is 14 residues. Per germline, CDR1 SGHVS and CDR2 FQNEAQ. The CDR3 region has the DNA TGTGCCAGCAGGCCCGACATGCACTCCTACGAGCAGTACGTC. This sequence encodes CASRPDMHSYEQYV.

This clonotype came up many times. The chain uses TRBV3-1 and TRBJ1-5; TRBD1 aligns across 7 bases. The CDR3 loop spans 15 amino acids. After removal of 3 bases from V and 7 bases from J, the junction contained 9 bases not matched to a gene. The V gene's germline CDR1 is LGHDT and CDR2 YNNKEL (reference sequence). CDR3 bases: TGTGCCAGCAGCCAGGGTACAGGGGAGGTACAGCCCCAGCATTTT. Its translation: CASSQGTGEVQPQHF.

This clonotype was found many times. The CDR3 DNA sequence: TGCGCCAGCAGCTTTGGGGCGGGAGACAATTCACCCCTCCACTTT. Protein: CASSFGAGDNSPLHF. V gene TRBV5-1 combines with J gene TRBJ1-6; TRBD1 might be the D (5 bases). Trimming pared 2 bases from V and 7 bases from J, leaving 13 bases between. The CDR3 runs to 15 residues. CDR1 and CDR2 from the germline V gene are SGHRS and YFSETQ.

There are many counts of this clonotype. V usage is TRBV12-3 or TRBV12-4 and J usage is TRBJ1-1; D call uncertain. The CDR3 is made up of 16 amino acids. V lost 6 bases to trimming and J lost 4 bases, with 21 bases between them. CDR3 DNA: TGTGCCAGCAGGGTCCGGGTAGCTGGGGTAAGCACTGAAGCTTTCTTT. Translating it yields CASRVRVAGVSTEAFF.

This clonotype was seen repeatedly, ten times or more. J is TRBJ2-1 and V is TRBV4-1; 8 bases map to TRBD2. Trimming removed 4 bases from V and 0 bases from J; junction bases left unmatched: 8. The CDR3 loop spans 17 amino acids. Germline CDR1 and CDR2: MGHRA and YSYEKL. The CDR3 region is CASSPHWRGDSYNEQFF. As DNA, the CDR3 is TGCGCCAGCAGCCCCCACTGGCGGGGGGACTCCTACAATGAGCAGTTCTTC.

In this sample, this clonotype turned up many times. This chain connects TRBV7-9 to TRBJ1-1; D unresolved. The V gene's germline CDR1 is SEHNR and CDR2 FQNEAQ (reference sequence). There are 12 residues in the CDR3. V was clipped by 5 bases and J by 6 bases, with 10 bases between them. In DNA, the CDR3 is TGTGCCAGCAGCCTAAGAAGCGCTGAAGCTTTCTTT. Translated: CASSLRSAEAFF.

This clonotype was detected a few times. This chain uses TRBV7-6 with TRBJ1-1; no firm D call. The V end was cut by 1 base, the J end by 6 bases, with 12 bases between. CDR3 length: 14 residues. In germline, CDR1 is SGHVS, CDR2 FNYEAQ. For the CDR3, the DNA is TGTGCCAGCAGCTTAGAGGTTTTTAGCTCTGAAGCTTTCTTT. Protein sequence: CASSLEVFSSEAFF. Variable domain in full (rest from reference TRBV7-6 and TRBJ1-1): GAGVSQSPRYKVTKRGQDVALRCDPISGHVSLYWYRQALGQGPEFLTYFNYEAQQDKSGLPNDRFSAERPEGSISTLTIQRTEQRDSAMYRCASSLEVFSSEAFFGQGTRLTVV.

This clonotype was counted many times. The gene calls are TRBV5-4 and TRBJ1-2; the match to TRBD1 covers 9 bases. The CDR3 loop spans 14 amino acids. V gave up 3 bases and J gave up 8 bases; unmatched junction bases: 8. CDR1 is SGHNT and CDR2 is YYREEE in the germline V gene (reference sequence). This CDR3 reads CASSSTDRGSGYTF. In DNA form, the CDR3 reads TGTGCCAGCAGCTCTACGGACAGGGGTTCCGGCTACACCTTC.

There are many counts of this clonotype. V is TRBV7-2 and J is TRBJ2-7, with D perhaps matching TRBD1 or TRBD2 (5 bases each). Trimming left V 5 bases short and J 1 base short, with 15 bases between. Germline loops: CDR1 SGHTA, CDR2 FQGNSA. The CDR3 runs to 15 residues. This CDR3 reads CASSLGGSASYEQYF. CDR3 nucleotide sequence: TGTGCCAGCAGCCTTGGGGGTAGCGCGTCCTACGAGCAGTACTTC.

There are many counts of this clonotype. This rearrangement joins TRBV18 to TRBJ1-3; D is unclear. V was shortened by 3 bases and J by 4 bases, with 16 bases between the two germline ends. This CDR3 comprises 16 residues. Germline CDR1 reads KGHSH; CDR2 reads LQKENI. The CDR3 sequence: CASSPQDSGDGNTIYF. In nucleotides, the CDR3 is TGTGCCAGCTCACCCCAAGATTCGGGAGACGGAAACACCATATATTTT.